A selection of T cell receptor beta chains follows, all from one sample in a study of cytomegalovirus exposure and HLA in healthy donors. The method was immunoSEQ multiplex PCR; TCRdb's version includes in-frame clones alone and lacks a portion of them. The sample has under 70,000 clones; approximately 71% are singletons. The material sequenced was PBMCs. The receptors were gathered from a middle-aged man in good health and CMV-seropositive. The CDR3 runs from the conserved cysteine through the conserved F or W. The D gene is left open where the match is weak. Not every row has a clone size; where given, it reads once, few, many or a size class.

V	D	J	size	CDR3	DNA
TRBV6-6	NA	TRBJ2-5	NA	CASSGGAIQETQYF	TGTGCCAGCAGCGGAGGAGCGATCCAAGAGACCCAGTACTTC
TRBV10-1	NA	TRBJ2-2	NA	CASSRDTSNTGELFF	TGCGCCAGCAGCCGGGACACCTCGAACACCGGGGAGCTGTTTTTT
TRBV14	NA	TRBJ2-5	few	CASSQNLRETQYF	TGTGCCAGCAGCCAAAACTTGCGGGAGACCCAGTACTTC
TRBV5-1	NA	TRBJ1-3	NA	CASSLAGGNTIYF	TGCGCCAGCAGCTTGGCCGGGGGAAACACCATATATTTT
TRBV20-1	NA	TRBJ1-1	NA	CSGGLNTEAFF	TGCAGTGGGGGGCTGAACACTGAAGCTTTCTTT
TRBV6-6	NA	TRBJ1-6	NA	CASSYSLLAGNSPLHF	TGTGCCAGCAGTTACTCGCTGCTGGCGGGGAATTCACCCCTCCACTTT
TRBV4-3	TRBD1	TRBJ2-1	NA	CASSPLGQGAYNEQFF	TGCGCCAGCAGCCCCCTAGGACAGGGGGCGTACAATGAGCAGTTCTTC
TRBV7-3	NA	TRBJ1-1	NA	CASSLGVLTEAFF	TGTGCCAGCAGCTTAGGAGTTTTAACTGAAGCTTTCTTT
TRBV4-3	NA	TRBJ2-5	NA	CASSQERVLGEETQYF	TGCGCCAGCAGCCAAGAAAGGGTATTAGGGGAAGAGACCCAGTACTTC
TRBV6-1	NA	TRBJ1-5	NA	CASSEVWRARDPQHF	TGTGCCAGCAGTGAAGTTTGGCGGGCTCGGGATCCCCAGCATTTT
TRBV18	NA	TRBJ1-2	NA	CASSPRGPYGYTF	TGTGCCAGCTCACCCAGGGGTCCTTATGGCTACACCTTC
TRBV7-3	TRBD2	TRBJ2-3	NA	CASGLAGGVTDTQYF	TGTGCCAGCGGGCTAGCGGGGGGAGTTACAGATACGCAGTATTTT
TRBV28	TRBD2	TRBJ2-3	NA	CASSSGGDSTDTQYF	TGTGCCAGCAGTTCCGGGGGGGACAGCACAGATACGCAGTATTTT
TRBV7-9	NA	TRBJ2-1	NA	CASSLIGEEQFF	TGTGCCAGCAGTCTCATCGGGGAGGAGCAGTTCTTC
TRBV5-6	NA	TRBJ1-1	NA	CASIRQGGTEAFF	TGTGCCAGCATCCGCCAGGGAGGCACTGAAGCTTTCTTT
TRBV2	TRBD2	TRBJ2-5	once	CASSASASGGPETQYF	TGTGCCAGCAGTGCCTCGGCTAGCGGGGGGCCAGAGACCCAGTACTTC
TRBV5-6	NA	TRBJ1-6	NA	CASRLKNSPLHF	TGTGCCAGCAGACTTAAAAATTCACCCCTCCACTTT
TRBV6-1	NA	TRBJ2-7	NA	CASSSRAWYEQYF	TGTGCCAGCAGTTCCCGAGCGTGGTACGAGCAGTACTTC
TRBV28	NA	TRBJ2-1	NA	CASSLIARVNEQFF	TGTGCCAGCAGTTTAATTGCCCGAGTGAATGAGCAGTTCTTC
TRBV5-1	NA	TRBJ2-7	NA	CASSLRGSGYEQYF	TGCGCCAGCAGCTTGAGGGGATCGGGCTACGAGCAGTACTTC
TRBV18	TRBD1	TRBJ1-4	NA	CASSPSDRVQKLFF	TGTGCCAGCTCACCATCCGACAGGGTTCAAAAACTGTTTTTT
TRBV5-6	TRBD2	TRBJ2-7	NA	CASSPIPRGVYEQYF	TGTGCCAGCAGCCCAATTCCGCGGGGGGTTTACGAGCAGTACTTC